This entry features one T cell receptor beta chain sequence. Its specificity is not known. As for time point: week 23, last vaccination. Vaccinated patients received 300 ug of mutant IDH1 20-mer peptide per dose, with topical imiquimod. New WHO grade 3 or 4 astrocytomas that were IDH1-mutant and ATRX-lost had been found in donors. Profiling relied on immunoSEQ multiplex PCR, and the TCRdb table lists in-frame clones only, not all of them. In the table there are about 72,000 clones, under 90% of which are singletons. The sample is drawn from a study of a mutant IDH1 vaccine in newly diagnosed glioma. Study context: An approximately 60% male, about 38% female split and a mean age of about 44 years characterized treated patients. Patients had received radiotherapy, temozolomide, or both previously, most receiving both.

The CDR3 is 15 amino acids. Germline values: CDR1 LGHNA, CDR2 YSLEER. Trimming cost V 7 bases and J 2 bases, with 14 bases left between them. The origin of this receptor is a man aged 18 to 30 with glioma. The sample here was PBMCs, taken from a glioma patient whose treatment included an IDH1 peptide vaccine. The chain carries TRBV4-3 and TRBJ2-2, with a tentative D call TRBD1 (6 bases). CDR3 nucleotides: TGCGCCAGCACCCCCGGGACATCCAACACCGGGGAGCTGTTTTTT. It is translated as CASTPGTSNTGELFF.